Following are 14 T cell receptor beta chains from one sample sequenced in a study of T cell repertoires in cytomegalovirus infection. TCRdb re-derived calls from the reads in MiXCR, one entry per CDR3 protein. The table lists 450,000 to 600,000 distinct CDR3 sequences, about 44% of them singletons. These TCRs' antigens remain unknown. The sample was cultured PBMCs, taken from culture after CMV antigen stimulation. Receptor source: a human donor in good health (CMV status not recorded). Some clones in this sample may be carry-over from other donors' samples.

This clonotype appeared a few times. The chain couples TRBV7-2 to TRBJ2-6; possibly TRBD1 or TRBD2 for D (5 bases each). CDR3 length: 18 amino acids. Deletions cut 4 bases from V and 0 bases from J, with 16 bases between. Germline V gene sequence: CDR1 SGHTA, CDR2 FQGNSA. DNA for the CDR3: TGTGCCAGCAGCTCCCCCGGGACCGGCGGCTCTGGGGCCAACGTCCTGACTTTC. Its protein product is CASSSPGTGGSGANVLTF.

This chain links TRBV6-1 with TRBJ1-1; D gene uncertain. Germline V gene data show CDR1 as MNHNS and CDR2 as SASEGT. The CDR3 consists of 15 residues. Trimming left V 0 bases short and J 0 bases short, with 8 bases between. CDR3 amino acids: CASSEANSMNTEAFF. The CDR3, as DNA: TGTGCCAGCAGTGAAGCAAACAGCATGAACACTGAAGCTTTCTTT.

As DNA, the CDR3 is TGTGCCAGCACCCTGAACAGGGGGCGCGGCTATGGCTACACCTTC. It encodes CASTLNRGRGYGYTF. The chain carries TRBV6-6 and TRBJ1-2, with 9 bases identical to TRBD1. The CDR3 sequence is 15 residues long. Germline lookup yields CDR1 MNHNY and CDR2 SVGAGI (reference sequence). Trimming cost V 7 bases and J 4 bases; bases outside gene matches: 10.

V is TRBV20-1 and J is TRBJ2-5; 13 bases line up with TRBD2. Germline loops: CDR1 DFQATT, CDR2 SNEGSKA (reference sequence). V trimming: 4 bases; J trimming: 4 bases; junction bases outside the gene matches: 9. The CDR3 consists of 16 residues. CDR3 residues: CSATPGLAGRLETQYF. The CDR3 region has the DNA TGCAGTGCTACGCCGGGACTAGCGGGACGTTTAGAGACCCAGTACTTC.

The J gene is TRBJ2-7, the V gene TRBV6-2 or TRBV6-3; 7 positions match TRBD1. V lost 7 bases, J lost 7 bases, and 7 bases stayed unmatched. The CDR3 is 12 amino acids. The germline gives CDR1 MNHEY, CDR2 SVGEGT. The CDR3 coding sequence is TGTGCCAGCACAAGACAGGGTGGAGAGCAGTACTTC. It specifies CASTRQGGEQYF.

The V call is TRBV19, the J call TRBJ2-3; 7 bases line up with TRBD1. In germline, CDR1 is LNHDA, CDR2 SQIVND (reference sequence). CDR3 size: 14 residues. The V segment lost 5 bases and the J segment 1 base; nucleotides outside the gene matches: 3. The CDR3 coding sequence is TGTGCCAGTAGTGAGGGGGCCCGCACAGATACGCAGTATTTT. Encoded protein: CASSEGARTDTQYF.

The chain combines TRBV7-9 with TRBJ2-5; possibly TRBD1 for D (5 bases). This CDR3 comprises 15 residues. Germline loops: CDR1 SEHNR, CDR2 FQNEAQ (reference sequence). With 1 base removed from V and 0 bases from J, the gap between germline ends came to 9 bases. CDR3 region: CASSLEAGYQETQYF. The CDR3 bases are TGTGCCAGCAGCTTAGAGGCAGGGTACCAAGAGACCCAGTACTTC.

V gene TRBV20-1 combines with J gene TRBJ2-7; 8 bases align to TRBD2. Looked up from germline, CDR1 is DFQATT and CDR2 is SNEGSKA (reference sequence). CDR3 length equals 15 residues. J was trimmed by 7 bases and V by 3 bases; bases with no gene match: 14. The CDR3 sequence: CSASLGGGRQGEQYF. For the CDR3, the DNA is TGCAGTGCTAGCTTGGGCGGCGGGAGGCAGGGTGAGCAGTACTTC.

There are a few counts of this clonotype. V usage is TRBV5-6 and J usage is TRBJ2-1; maybe TRBD1 (6 bases). CDR1 SGHDT and CDR2 YYEEEE come from the germline V gene. The CDR3 is 15 amino acids. Trimming removed 0 bases at V and 6 bases at J, with 13 bases between. CDR3 loop: CASSLGTVVRNEQFF. The CDR3 nucleotides are TGTGCCAGCAGCTTGGGGACAGTGGTTCGCAATGAGCAGTTCTTC. Filled out from reference TRBV5-6 and TRBJ2-1, the complete variable domain reads DAGVTQSPTHLIKTRGQQVTLRCSPKSGHDTVSWYQQALGQGPQFIFQYYEEEERQRGNFPDRFSGHQFPNYSSELNVNALLLGDSALYLCASSLGTVVRNEQFFGPGTRLTVL.

The chain is built from TRBV7-9 and TRBJ2-5; D may be TRBD1 (7 bases). The germline V gene has CDR1 SEHNR and CDR2 FQNEAQ (reference sequence). Trimming cost V 2 bases and J 5 bases, with 18 bases left between them. CDR3 size: 16 residues. CDR3 DNA sequence: TGTGCCAGCAGCTTAATCCGGGGGTCAGGGGGGGAGACCCAGTACTTC. It encodes CASSLIRGSGGETQYF.

In its sample, this clonotype was seen a few times. The genes are TRBV2 and TRBJ2-5; 7 bases are a match to TRBD2. The trim removed 10 bases at V and 7 bases at J, leaving 12 bases unmatched. The CDR3 is 13 amino acids. The germline gives CDR1 SNHLY, CDR2 FYNNEI. For the CDR3, the DNA is TGTGCCACCTACCGACTAGCCGTGGGGACCCAGTACTTC. This sequence encodes CATYRLAVGTQYF.

J is TRBJ2-5 and V is TRBV20-1, with a possible D match to TRBD1 (5 bases). Trimming removed 4 bases at V and 3 bases at J, with 9 bases between. The CDR3 is made up of 12 amino acids. Germline loops: CDR1 DFQATT, CDR2 SNEGSKA (reference sequence). The CDR3 sequence is CSAILQEETQYF. In nucleotides, the CDR3 is TGCAGTGCTATTTTACAGGAAGAGACCCAGTACTTC.

The rearrangement links TRBV7-2 to TRBJ1-6; D possibly corresponds to TRBD1 (5 bases). Per the germline V gene, CDR1 is SGHTA and CDR2 is FQGNSA. The CDR3 totals 15 residues. V shed 2 bases and J shed 11 bases, with 16 bases lying between them. The CDR3 DNA follows: TGTGCCAGCAGCTTATGGCCCCAGGGAGGGGCACCCCTCCACTTT. Its translation is CASSLWPQGGAPLHF.

This chain joins TRBV7-2 and TRBJ2-1, with a possible D match to TRBD2 (6 bases). Deletions cut 10 bases from V and 0 bases from J, with 10 bases between. The CDR3 has 13 amino acids. CDR1 is SGHTA and CDR2 is FQGNSA in the germline V gene. The CDR3, as DNA: TGTGCCACCGGGGGAACCTCCTACAATGAGCAGTTCTTC. Its protein is CATGGTSYNEQFF. Variable domain in full (rest from reference TRBV7-2 and TRBJ2-1): GAGVSQSPSNKVTEKGKDVELRCDPISGHTALYWYRQSLGQGLEFLIYFQGNSAPDKSGLPSDRFSAERTGGSVSTLTIQRTQQEDSAVYLCATGGTSYNEQFFGPGTRLTVL.